The following is a T cell receptor beta chain sequence with its context. Which antigen it targets is not known. The record has no base qualities; no much larger clone is one base away. The cohort consisted of 650 to 850 healthy bone marrow donors. Cohort members were all nominally healthy when sampled, although unrecorded immune exposures were likely present. The donor tested CMV seropositive and was one of the 289 seropositive cohort members. Each donor provided a peripheral blood sample, and peripheral blood mononuclear cells were used for TCR beta sequencing. Genomic DNA extraction from the blood cell samples was performed with the Qiagen DNeasy Blood Extraction Kit. From V the trimming removes 6 bases and from J it removes 0 bases, while the gene matches leave 4 bases of the junction unaccounted for. From the cysteine through the phenylalanine, the CDR3 covers 15 amino acids. The sequence is cut down to CDR3 DNA, 45 bases in frame from base 1. CDR1 and CDR2, per the germline V gene, are MRHNA and SNTAGT.

The data stem from a study of cytomegalovirus exposure and HLA in healthy donors listed by TCRdb under 2017. In the study overall: According to an earlier analysis of 550 to 750 of the donors, about 179 million T cells yielded some 120 million unique TCR beta sequences and approximately 300 Gb of sequence data. An early release covering roughly 640 HLA-typed donors comprised approximately 300 gigabases of sequencing data and tens of millions of unique TCR sequences. Of the 300 to 500 genotyped donors, 70% to 90% were placed in the genetic ancestry cluster associated with self-reported Caucasian donors. The aim of the study was to test whether cataloging public T cell receptors could identify signatures of past pathogen exposure. The study profiled the T cell repertoires of 500 to 800 subjects by immunosequencing and related them to cytomegalovirus serostatus. In addition to the first cohort of around 670 subjects, a separate validation cohort of approximately 120 different subjects was used. To predict cytomegalovirus infection status, the study brought together high-throughput TCR immunosequencing, statistical association of individual TCRs with disease status, and machine learning. A later analysis re-analyzed previously published TCR beta repertoires from approximately 700 donors and added high-resolution HLA genotyping to study TCR occurrence patterns. Rather than drawing on any new phenotypic data, the later analysis identified candidate immune exposures from TCR beta sequences and the way those sequences occurred across donors. In an earlier analysis of 550 to 700 of the donors, high-throughput TCR beta sequencing was used to judge whether each TCR beta V gene segment behaved as functional or pseudogenic. Donor age, sex, ethnicity and CMV serostatus were compiled together with the repertoire data. A later genetic analysis took genome-wide SNP genotypes for about 65% of the roughly 670 donors and used that subset as a discovery cohort. Every discovery cohort repertoire had been produced on one sequencing platform. Both class I and class II loci were covered by HLA typing, at four-digit resolution. Typing coverage varied by locus: roughly 629-630 donors for A, B, C, DRB1 and DQB1; approximately 500 for DQA1; more than 600 for DPA1; 450 to 480 for DPB1. Because of strong linkage in the cohort, 4 to 6 DR-DQ haplotypes were treated as single units for association and clustering. Among a few hundred genotyped donors of the cohort, an average of 235,054 unique TCR beta nucleotide sequences were sequenced per donor, roughly 20% of them non-productive.

The library was generated by the immunoSEQ multiplex PCR assay. The multiplex PCR relied on a mix of 60 forward primers for TCR Vbeta segments and 13 reverse primers for TCR Jbeta segments. The CDR3 region of rearranged TCR beta genes was amplified from genomic DNA with a multiplex PCR assay. The Illumina HiSeq System was used to sequence the amplified TCR beta libraries as 87-base-pair reads. The paper's data handling went like this. A later analysis counted 65 million to 90 million unique TCR beta chains across the 550 to 800 repertoires, and about 10 million of these chains were shared by at least two donors. Raw reads were error-corrected and collapsed into unique sequences with a nearest-neighbor algorithm that merged closely related sequences to remove PCR and sequencing errors. To assign V, D and J gene segments, CDR3 sequences were aligned to IMGT reference sequences. For a sequence to be retained, a match of at least six nucleotides was required to both a V gene segment and a J gene segment. A rearrangement counted as productive if the CDR3 had no stop codons and remained in frame with V and J, and every other rearrangement counted as non-productive. Following IMGT convention, CDR3 was defined as the stretch from the second conserved V-encoded cysteine to the conserved J-encoded phenylalanine. Sequences without an unambiguous match to a single V gene segment were excluded from the earlier analysis of approximately 600 of the donors. In an earlier analysis of roughly 600 of the donors, a V segment was called functional when productive rearrangements were above 56.7%, and segregating when the standard deviation between donors exceeded 5%. To diagnose cytomegalovirus status from the catalog of TCR beta chain sequences, a statistical classification framework was built. In a later analysis, TCR nucleotide sequences were compared against IMGT/GENE-DB human TR gene sequences so that V and J genes could be assigned. The TCRdist pipeline was used in a later analysis to assign CDR3 sequences and most-parsimonious VDJ recombination scenarios. In a later analysis, every TCR beta chain was defined by the combination of its CDR3 amino acid sequence and its V-gene family, and reads without a unique V-gene family were dropped. A later analysis removed 500 to 600 highly shared, low-generation-probability nucleotide sequences to deal with suspected cross-contamination and a sequencing artifact. For each public chain, a later analysis derived a clonal expansion index from normalized ranks of inferred template counts within each repertoire. In a later analysis, generation probabilities were computed with a VDJ recombination model fitted to out-of-frame rearrangements, and the resulting probabilities were checked against IGoR. In a later analysis, hypergeometric tests were used to score TCR-TCR, TCR-HLA and TCR-CMV co-occurrence, with a repertoire-size bias correction applied to TCR pairs. In a later analysis, false discovery rates were estimated by permuting HLA or CMV assignments 20 times. In a later analysis, co-occurring TCRs were grouped with DBSCAN, and TCRdist sequence similarity was added when clustering was performed within HLA-allele-positive subsets. Repertoires with fewer than 30,000 or more than 120,000 public chains, plus five repertoires with anomalous nucleotide sharing, were excluded from co-occurrence clustering. Drawn from immuneACCESS, this table holds only the in-frame rearrangements with V and J called that TCRdb kept. Clones are partly lost; checked studies trace under half to an unresolved V gene and leave the rest unexplained. V and J calls plus clone size are reproduced from that table; the DNA served to infer D and trimming. For this sample the table gives about 120,000 clones, of which roughly 80% were detected only once. Clones ranked in the top ten supply 2.7% of the sample.

Study-wide findings and limitations: CMV serostatus was the only immune exposure information available for the cohort. In vitro tests confirmed that a few of the cytomegalovirus-associated TCR beta chains recognize cytomegalovirus antigens. Compared with the roughly 700-donor mean, donors in an Asian-associated ancestry cluster had fewer N-insertions in productive TCRs, according to a later genetic analysis. A cluster of highly shared sequence variants was judged likely to represent a technical artifact of the sequencing pipeline. Because some donors lacked HLA typing at each locus, the association tests relied only on the typed subset. A later analysis found that HLA-associated TCR beta chains were more clonally expanded and had lower generation probabilities than equally common non-associated chains. An earlier analysis of around 540 of the donors showed that most TCR beta V segments appeared in productive rearrangements either about 90% or about 30% of the time, which broadly matched IMGT annotations. A further reported finding was that TCR beta sequences accurately predicted the HLA-A and HLA-B alleles for most subjects in the first cohort. The study gave a list of some 150 TCR beta chains associated with cytomegalovirus. Most CMV-associated TCR beta chains appeared to be HLA-restricted in a later analysis, and the HLA associations seemed to be driven largely by CMV exposure. While some public TCRs were present in many individuals, most TCR sequences turned up only very rarely across donors. V-gene and J-gene trimming of TCR beta chains was associated with a missense DCLRE1C variant in a later genetic analysis, and the association was replicated in an independent cohort. Only TCR beta chains were sequenced in this cohort, and the absence of alpha or paired-chain data limited detectable features. Correlated functional status among segregating V segments might reflect linkage disequilibrium, but an unknown experimental factor could not be ruled out. Because the 87-base-pair reads could not distinguish some IMGT-functional V segments, including TRBV6-2 and TRBV6-3, those segments were excluded. Several of the top co-occurrence clusters appeared to be linked to parvovirus B19, influenza, CMV and Epstein-Barr virus, according to a later analysis. Roughly uniform sequencing depth across donors was assumed in presence/absence analyses, although this assumption may not hold. When HLA alleles, especially DR and DQ, strongly co-occurred, TCR associations were difficult to assign to individual alleles. In a later analysis, the rate of TCR association differed among HLA loci, with DRB1 alleles having the most associated TCRs and HLA-C alleles having the fewest. Cytomegalovirus status was reported to be diagnosed by the classifier with high specificity and sensitivity in both the original and validation cohorts. Specific HLA alleles were associated with roughly 17,000 TCR beta sequences at a false discovery rate of 0.05 in a later analysis. Over 15 rarely observed V segments, including chromosome 9 orphons, were excluded from the earlier analysis of approximately 500 of the donors because counts were too low. It was suggested by the authors that the approach could potentially be generalized to other disease states and immunological phenotypes.

The chain joins TRBV6-4 to TRBJ2-5, with TRBD1 matching 10 junction bases. The sample comprised PBMCs. This receptor was obtained from a woman aged 40 to 50 in good health and CMV-seropositive. The CDR3 in this case is CASRPGQGNQETQYF. Here is the DNA: TGTGCCAGCAGGCCGGGACAGGGGAACCAAGAGACCCAGTACTTC.